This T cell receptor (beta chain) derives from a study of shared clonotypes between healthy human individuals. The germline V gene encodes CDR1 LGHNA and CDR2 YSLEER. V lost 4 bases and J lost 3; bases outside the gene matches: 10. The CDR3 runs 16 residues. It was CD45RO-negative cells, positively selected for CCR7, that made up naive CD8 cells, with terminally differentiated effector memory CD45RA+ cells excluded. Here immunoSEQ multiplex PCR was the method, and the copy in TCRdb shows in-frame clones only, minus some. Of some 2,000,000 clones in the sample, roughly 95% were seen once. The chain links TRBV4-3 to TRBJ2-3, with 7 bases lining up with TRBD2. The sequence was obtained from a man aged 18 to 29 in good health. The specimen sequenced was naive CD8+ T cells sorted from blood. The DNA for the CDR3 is TGCGCCAGCAGCCCGCAGCGGGAAAAGGCTACAGATACGCAGTATTTT. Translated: CASSPQREKATDTQYF.